The 20 T cell receptor beta chains given below trace back to one sample, sequenced in a study of identical twins. TCRdb re-derived calls from the 5' RACE reads in MiXCR, one entry per CDR3 protein. Here the sample spans roughly 710,000 distinct CDR3 sequences, over 5% being singletons. The sequencing input was naive T cells sorted from blood. Receptors originate from a man aged 18-30 years in good health.

Many counts were recorded for this clonotype. The chain recombines TRBV5-1 with TRBJ2-5; 9 nucleotides line up with TRBD1. Germline CDR1 reads SGHRS; CDR2 reads YFSETQ. Trimming removed 4 bases from V and 2 bases from J; junction bases left unmatched: 6. This CDR3 has 15 residues. The CDR3 protein is CASSRSGTGQETQYF. The CDR3 region has the DNA TGCGCCAGCAGCCGATCCGGGACAGGGCAAGAGACCCAGTACTTC.

The V gene is TRBV29-1, the J gene TRBJ2-5; D call uncertain. The CDR3 extends over 12 amino acids. With 3 bases removed from V and 5 bases from J, the gap between germline ends came to 10 bases. Germline values: CDR1 SQVTM, CDR2 ANQGSEA. The CDR3 DNA reads TGCAGCGTTGACTGGACCACGGAGACCCAGTACTTC. This codes for CSVDWTTETQYF.

This clonotype was seen many times. This chain uses TRBV15 with TRBJ1-2, with 10 bases aligning to TRBD1. Germline trimming cut 5 bases from V and 3 bases from J; bases unmatched to any gene: 6. Germline CDR1 LNHNV, CDR2 YYDKDF (reference sequence). CDR3 length: 15 amino acids. CDR3 sequence (DNA): TGTGCCACCAGCCCGCGACAGGGGGCAGACTATGGCTACACCTTC. Amino acid sequence: CATSPRQGADYGYTF. The full variable domain, in which reference TRBV15 and TRBJ1-2 provide the parts outside the CDR3, is DAMVIQNPRYQVTQFGKPVTLSCSQTLNHNVMYWYQQKSSQAPKLLFHYYDKDFNNEADTPDNFQSRRPNTSFCFLDIRSPGLGDTAMYLCATSPRQGADYGYTFGSGTRLTVV.

The table lists this clonotype with many counts. V usage is TRBV15 and J usage is TRBJ1-5; tentatively, D is TRBD1 (5 bases). The CDR3 consists of 14 residues. The ends were cut back, 1 base at V and 6 bases at J, with 10 bases in the middle. CDR1 is LNHNV and CDR2 is YYDKDF in the germline V gene (reference sequence). The CDR3 is CATSRAGVAQPQHF. DNA of the CDR3: TGTGCCACCAGCAGAGCGGGGGTCGCTCAGCCCCAGCATTTT.

This clonotype occurred many times. The chain uses TRBV20-1 and TRBJ2-1; 10 bases map to TRBD2. V was pared by 1 base and J by 6 bases, with 9 bases of the junction left unmatched. Germline V gene lookup returns CDR1 DFQATT and CDR2 SNEGSKA (reference sequence). The CDR3 is 16 amino acids. This chain's CDR3 is CSARGEASGSGNEQFF. The CDR3 DNA reads TGCAGTGCTAGAGGGGAGGCTAGCGGGAGTGGCAATGAGCAGTTCTTC.

This clonotype was detected only a few times. The chain has TRBV7-6 and TRBJ2-7, with 9 bases fitting TRBD1. CDR1 and CDR2 from the germline V gene are SGHVS and FNYEAQ. The CDR3 loop spans 17 amino acids. Trimming took 1 base from V and 6 from J; bases not matched to a gene: 13. Here the CDR3 reads CASSLVVPGQGNPEQYF. The CDR3 region has the DNA TGTGCCAGCAGCTTAGTGGTGCCGGGACAGGGTAATCCCGAGCAGTACTTC. The full variable domain, its missing parts supplied by reference TRBV7-6 and TRBJ2-7, is GAGVSQSPRYKVTKRGQDVALRCDPISGHVSLYWYRQALGQGPEFLTYFNYEAQQDKSGLPNDRFSAERPEGSISTLTIQRTEQRDSAMYRCASSLVVPGQGNPEQYFGPGTRLTVT.

This sequence joins TRBV15 and TRBJ2-7; the D gene could be TRBD1 or TRBD2 (6 bases each). The CDR3 runs 15 residues. V was shortened by 1 base and J by 6 bases, with 16 bases between the two germline ends. CDR1 is LNHNV, CDR2 YYDKDF, per germline (reference sequence). The CDR3 DNA follows: TGTGCCACCAGCAGAGTAGGGGGGACCTCGGGCGAGCAGTACTTC. Amino acid sequence: CATSRVGGTSGEQYF.

This clonotype was counted at least ten times. The chain employs TRBV20-1 and TRBJ2-7, with D maybe TRBD2 (5 bases). Germline-derived CDR1 and CDR2 are DFQATT and SNEGSKA (reference sequence). The CDR3 has 14 amino acids. V lost 3 bases and J 2 bases, leaving 14 bases between the germline ends. The CDR3 coding sequence is TGCAGTGCTAGCGGCGGGCAGCACACCTACGAGCAGTACTTC. Amino acid sequence: CSASGGQHTYEQYF.

The sample holds many counts of this clonotype. This chain connects TRBV12-3 or TRBV12-4 to TRBJ2-1; D is perhaps TRBD1 or TRBD2 (5 bases each). CDR3 length: 12 residues. Trimming cost V 6 bases and J 15 bases, with 18 bases left between them. Here the CDR3 reads CASSSGTRNPFF. The CDR3 DNA is TGTGCCAGCAGCTCCGGGACGAGGAATCCGTTCTTC.

This clonotype came up a few times. V and J are TRBV15 and TRBJ2-1, with D maybe TRBD1 (6 bases). V gave up 1 base and J gave up 9 bases, with 10 bases separating them. The CDR3 covers 13 residues. Germline assignment: CDR1 LNHNV and CDR2 YYDKDF (reference sequence). CDR3 coding DNA: TGTGCCACCAGCAGAGTAGTAGGGGGTGAGCAGTTCTTC. Amino acid sequence: CATSRVVGGEQFF.

In its sample, this clonotype was seen a few times. V usage is TRBV20-1 and J usage is TRBJ2-6; weak D call: TRBD2 (5 bases). V gave up 3 bases and J gave up 7 bases, with 16 bases separating them. The germline V gene encodes CDR1 DFQATT and CDR2 SNEGSKA (reference sequence). The CDR3 has 15 amino acids. CDR3 residues: CSARDSPLSANVLTF. The CDR3 bases are TGCAGTGCTAGGGACTCCCCTCTGTCTGCCAACGTCCTGACTTTC.

This clonotype showed up just a few times. The chain recombines TRBV20-1 with TRBJ2-2; 11 positions agree with TRBD2. Trimming at V came to 3 bases and at J to 1 base, leaving 10 bases not matched to a gene. This CDR3 region has 18 residues. Germline CDR1 reads DFQATT; CDR2 reads SNEGSKA (reference sequence). The chain's CDR3 is CSARGSGLAEMNTGELFF. The CDR3 DNA follows: TGCAGTGCTAGGGGATCGGGACTAGCGGAGATGAACACCGGGGAGCTGTTTTTT.

This clonotype was recorded many times. The V and J genes are TRBV10-3 and TRBJ1-2, with 9 bases that match TRBD1. The V gene's germline CDR1 is ENHRY and CDR2 SYGVKD. CDR3 length: 15 amino acids. Trimming cost V 2 bases and J 4 bases; bases outside gene matches: 5. The CDR3 loop is CAISEPDRGSYGYTF. Here the CDR3 DNA reads TGTGCCATCAGTGAGCCGGACAGGGGCAGCTATGGCTACACCTTC.

In its sample, this clonotype was seen many times. The rearrangement uses TRBV29-1 and TRBJ1-2; 7 nucleotides align to TRBD1. The CDR3 runs 11 residues. CDR1 SQVTM and CDR2 ANQGSEA come from the germline V gene. The V gene end was trimmed by 6 bases and the J gene end by 8 bases; junction bases not matched to a gene: 6. CDR3 nucleotides: TGCAGCGTGACAGGGCTGAGGGGCTACACCTTC. Translating gives CSVTGLRGYTF.

There are many counts of this clonotype. The chain carries TRBV30 and TRBJ2-3; tentatively, D is TRBD2 (7 bases). V was pared by 3 bases and J by 1 base, with 17 bases between. There are 16 residues in the CDR3. Germline V CDR1 and CDR2: GTSNPN, SVGIG (reference sequence). CDR3 bases: TGTGCCTGGAGCGCTAGGAGGGGGGGACGCACAGATACGCAGTATTTT. Translated, it gives CAWSARRGGRTDTQYF. Complete variable domain (other parts from reference TRBV30 and TRBJ2-3): SQTIHQWPATLVQPVGSPLSLECTVEGTSNPNLYWYRQAAGRGLQLLFYSVGIGQISSEVPQNLSASRPQDRQFILSSKKLLLSDSGFYLCAWSARRGGRTDTQYFGPGTRLTVL.

This clonotype was counted ten times or more. The chain combines TRBV12-3 or TRBV12-4 with TRBJ1-4; tentative D call: TRBD1 (6 bases). The CDR3 has 13 amino acids. Between the trimmed V and J ends, which lost 2 bases and 7 bases, there was a span of 8 bases. CDR3 bases: TGTGCCAGCAGTTTATTGGGGGCTGAAAAACTGTTTTTT. Translated: CASSLLGAEKLFF.

In this sample, this clonotype turned up a few times. V usage is TRBV10-3 and J usage is TRBJ2-7; 9 nucleotides agree with TRBD1. The trim removed 10 bases at V and 5 bases at J, leaving 3 bases unmatched. The CDR3 covers 11 residues. CDR1 is ENHRY, CDR2 SYGVKD, per germline. CDR3: CATGTGHEQYV. For the CDR3, the DNA is TGTGCCACCGGGACAGGGCACGAGCAGTACGTC.

There are many counts of this clonotype. The genes are TRBV6-1 and TRBJ2-2; D is perhaps TRBD2 (7 bases). This CDR3 spans 13 amino acids. The V end was cut by 9 bases, the J end by 8 bases, with 16 bases between. Germline V CDR1 and CDR2: MNHNS, SASEGT. For the CDR3, the DNA is TGTGCCAGTTACGGGGGGCTGGCTGGGGAGCTGTTTTTT. Protein product: CASYGGLAGELFF.

This clonotype was seen many times. The rearrangement uses TRBV6-1 and TRBJ2-7; perhaps D is TRBD1 or TRBD2 (6 bases each). Per the germline V gene, CDR1 is MNHNS and CDR2 is SASEGT. The ends were cut back, 6 bases at V and 5 bases at J, with 17 bases in the middle. This CDR3 has 14 amino acids. CDR3 DNA sequence: TGTGCCAGCAGAGGTCCGTACGGGGGCGACGAGCAGTACGTC. Translation: CASRGPYGGDEQYV.

V and J are TRBV19 and TRBJ2-1; TRBD2 matches at 10 bases. J gave up 4 bases and V 9 bases, and 6 bases lay outside the gene matches. CDR1 LNHDA and CDR2 SQIVND come from the germline V gene (reference sequence). This CDR3 region has 14 residues. In DNA form, the CDR3 reads TGTGCCAGCCAACTAGCGGGACCGTACAATGAGCAGTTCTTC. Its translation is CASQLAGPYNEQFF.